The rows below give T cell receptor beta chains drawn from one sample of a study of cytomegalovirus exposure and HLA in healthy donors. The table came from immunoSEQ multiplex PCR; TCRdb's copy has only in-frame clones and leaves some out. Here the sample spans 250,000 to 350,000 clones, around 86% being singletons. Source material: PBMCs. The receptors were sampled from a man aged 35-49 years in good health and CMV-seropositive. CDR3s include the opening cysteine and the closing phenylalanine or tryptophan. D genes are given only for firm matches.

length	D	V	J	CDR3
17	TRBD1	TRBV27	TRBJ2-3	CASSLWGTGDDTDTQYF
16	TRBD2	TRBV28	TRBJ2-7	CASSTRTSGVTYEQYF
13	TRBD1	TRBV6-6	TRBJ2-7	CASSYSGGTGTSF
14	TRBD1	TRBV9	TRBJ1-2	CASSEQGAENGYTF
16	TRBD2	TRBV4-2	TRBJ2-2	CASSQAGGPGTGELFF
13	.	TRBV29-1	TRBJ1-2	CSVAGLGRDGYTF
15	.	TRBV21-1	TRBJ1-1	CASSKRGGAYTEAFF
11	.	TRBV29-1	TRBJ1-2	CSDAPAGGYTF
17	TRBD2	TRBV7-9	TRBJ2-1	CASSPSVVAGSYNEQFF
17	TRBD1	TRBV28	TRBJ1-2	CASRTRGFGQGSYGYTF
13	.	TRBV11-3	TRBJ1-3	CASSLTRGDTIYF
15	TRBD2	TRBV7-2	TRBJ2-3	CASSLGLAGTDTQYF
14	.	TRBV19	TRBJ2-7	CASTESSDAYEQYF
14	.	TRBV7-3	TRBJ2-7	CASSPRGSSYEQYF
11	.	TRBV7-9	TRBJ2-1	CASRVHNEQFF
12	.	TRBV2	TRBJ2-4	CASSPLLAEQYF
12	.	TRBV5-4	TRBJ2-7	CASSFYGTVLYF
16	TRBD2	TRBV5-1	TRBJ2-1	CASSLGVAGGFDEQFF
18	TRBD2	TRBV11-2	TRBJ2-1	CASRFTGLAGRSYNEQFF
14	TRBD1	TRBV7-2	TRBJ2-7	CASRKRQGVNEQYF
15	TRBD1	TRBV7-3	TRBJ1-2	CASSPRQGANYGYTF
16	TRBD2	TRBV7-9	TRBJ2-3	CASSIPSGRVGDTQYF
14	TRBD2	TRBV12-5	TRBJ2-1	CASGLAGINNEQFF
16	.	TRBV28	TRBJ1-1	CASSSGIRGRNTEAFF
16	TRBD1	TRBV28	TRBJ1-2	CASSLGGTDLSYGYTF
13	.	TRBV6-4	TRBJ1-3	CASSDDHGNTMYF
14	TRBD2	TRBV7-9	TRBJ2-1	CASTLAGEYNEQFF
12	.	TRBV27	TRBJ2-3	CASSFSPDTQYF
17	TRBD1	TRBV4-1	TRBJ2-2	CASSLTGTGFVAGELFF
16	.	TRBV7-9	TRBJ2-2	CSSSLGQISSTGELFF
16	.	TRBV18	TRBJ2-1	CASSPVARRDNNEQFF
14	.	TRBV28	TRBJ1-3	CASRPGVSGNTIYF
13	.	TRBV6-1	TRBJ1-1	CASSNRVNTEAFF